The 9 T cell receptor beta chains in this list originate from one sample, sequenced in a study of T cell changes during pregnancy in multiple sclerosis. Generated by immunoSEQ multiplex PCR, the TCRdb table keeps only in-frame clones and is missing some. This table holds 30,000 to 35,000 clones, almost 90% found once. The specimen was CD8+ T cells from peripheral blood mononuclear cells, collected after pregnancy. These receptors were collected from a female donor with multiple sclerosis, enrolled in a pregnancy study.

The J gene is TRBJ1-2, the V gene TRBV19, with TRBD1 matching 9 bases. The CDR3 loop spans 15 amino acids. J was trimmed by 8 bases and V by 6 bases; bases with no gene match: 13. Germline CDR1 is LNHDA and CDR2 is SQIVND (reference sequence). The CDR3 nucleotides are TGTGCCAGTAGCCTCTCATGGGACAGGGACCGGGGCTACACCTTC. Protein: CASSLSWDRDRGYTF.

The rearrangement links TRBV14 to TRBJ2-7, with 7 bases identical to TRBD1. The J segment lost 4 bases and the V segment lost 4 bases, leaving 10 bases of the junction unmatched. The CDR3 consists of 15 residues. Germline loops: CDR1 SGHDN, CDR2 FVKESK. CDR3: CASSPPGQNTYEQYF. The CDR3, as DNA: TGTGCCAGCAGCCCCCCGGGACAGAACACTTACGAGCAGTACTTC.

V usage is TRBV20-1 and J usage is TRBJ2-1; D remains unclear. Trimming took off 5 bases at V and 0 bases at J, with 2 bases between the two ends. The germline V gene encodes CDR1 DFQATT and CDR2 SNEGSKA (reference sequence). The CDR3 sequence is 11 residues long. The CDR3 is CSARSYNEQFF. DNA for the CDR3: TGCAGTGCTCGCTCCTACAATGAGCAGTTCTTC.

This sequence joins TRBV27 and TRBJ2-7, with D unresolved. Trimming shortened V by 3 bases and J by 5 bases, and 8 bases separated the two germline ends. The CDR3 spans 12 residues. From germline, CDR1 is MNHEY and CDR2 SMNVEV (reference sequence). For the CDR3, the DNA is TGTGCCAGCAGTTTTGGCCCAAACGAGCAGTACTTC. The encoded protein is CASSFGPNEQYF.

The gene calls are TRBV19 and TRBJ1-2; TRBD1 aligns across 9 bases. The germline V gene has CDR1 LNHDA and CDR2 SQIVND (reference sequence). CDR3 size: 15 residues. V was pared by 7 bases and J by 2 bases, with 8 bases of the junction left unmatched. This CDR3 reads CASTPGQGLNYGYTF. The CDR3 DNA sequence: TGTGCCAGTACCCCGGGACAGGGTTTAAACTATGGCTACACCTTC.

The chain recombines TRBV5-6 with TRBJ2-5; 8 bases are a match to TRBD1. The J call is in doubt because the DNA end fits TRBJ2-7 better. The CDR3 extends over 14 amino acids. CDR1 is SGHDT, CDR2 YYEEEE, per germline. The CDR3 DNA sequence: TGTGCCAGCAGCTTGGGGACAGGGTTGTACGAGCAGTACTTC. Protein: CASSLGTGLYEQYF.

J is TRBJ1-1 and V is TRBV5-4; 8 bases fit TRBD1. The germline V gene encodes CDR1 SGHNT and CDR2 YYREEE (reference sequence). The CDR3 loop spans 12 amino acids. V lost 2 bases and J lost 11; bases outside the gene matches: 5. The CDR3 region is CASSFRTGPAFF. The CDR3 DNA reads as TGTGCCAGCAGCTTCCGGACAGGGCCGGCTTTCTTT.

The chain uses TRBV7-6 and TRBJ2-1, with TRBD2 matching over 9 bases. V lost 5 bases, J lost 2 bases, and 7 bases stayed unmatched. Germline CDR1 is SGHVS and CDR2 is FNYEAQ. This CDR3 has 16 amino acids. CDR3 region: CASSLGVAGAYNEQFF. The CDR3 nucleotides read TGTGCCAGCAGCCTCGGAGTAGCGGGGGCCTACAATGAGCAGTTCTTC.

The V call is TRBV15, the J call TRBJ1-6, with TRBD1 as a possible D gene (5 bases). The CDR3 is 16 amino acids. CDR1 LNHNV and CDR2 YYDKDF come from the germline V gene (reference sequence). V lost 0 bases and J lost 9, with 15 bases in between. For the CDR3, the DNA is TGTGCCACCAGCAGAGATTTCGGGCAGGGCGGTTCACCCCTCCACTTT. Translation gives CATSRDFGQGGSPLHF.